Following are 2 T cell receptor beta chains from one sample sequenced in a study of T cell responses to AZD1222 COVID-19 vaccine (dated by TCRdb to the early 2020s). What this sample's time point label stands for: baseline before first vaccination. The library was prepared using the immunoSEQ multiplex PCR assay. TCRdb provides this immuneACCESS table in a form limited to in-frame rearrangements. Some clones are lacking; in checked studies, under half of them reflect an unresolved V gene, and why the rest are absent is not known. The sample table shows 95,000 to 150,000 clones, and about 90% are seen once. Roughly 9.8% of the sample lies in the top ten. The input for sequencing was peripheral blood, taken on day 0 of AZD1222 vaccination. Every receptor here comes from an adult in good health.

This chain uses TRBV9 with TRBJ2-2; 11 bases align to TRBD2. The CDR3 has 17 amino acids. V lost 6 bases to trimming and J lost 5 bases; unmatched junction nucleotides: 12. The germline V gene has CDR1 SGDLS and CDR2 YYNGEE. CDR3: CASTALSGGAGTGELFF. CDR3 bases: TGTGCCAGCACGGCCCTTAGCGGGGGGGCCGGGACCGGGGAGCTGTTTTTT.

This clone appeared a single time. The CDR3 loop reads CASSLSPGGWGHGVYEQYF. Written as DNA, the CDR3 is TGTGCCAGCAGTTTATCCCCCGGGGGGTGGGGGCACGGTGTCTACGAGCAGTACTTC. The V gene is TRBV28, the J gene TRBJ2-7, with D tentatively TRBD2 (7 bases). Germline CDR1 and CDR2: MDHEN and SYDVKM. The CDR3 runs to 19 residues. V lost 1 base to trimming and J lost 3 bases, with 25 bases between them.